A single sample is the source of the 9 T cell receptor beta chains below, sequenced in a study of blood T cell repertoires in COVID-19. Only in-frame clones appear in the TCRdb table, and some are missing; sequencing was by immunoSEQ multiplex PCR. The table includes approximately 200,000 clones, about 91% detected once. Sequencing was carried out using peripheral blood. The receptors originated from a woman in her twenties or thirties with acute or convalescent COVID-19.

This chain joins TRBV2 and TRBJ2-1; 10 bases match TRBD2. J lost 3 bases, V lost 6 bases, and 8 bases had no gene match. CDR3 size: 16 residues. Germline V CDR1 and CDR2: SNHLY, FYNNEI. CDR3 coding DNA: TGTGCCAGCAGCGACCCTAGCGGGAGTATCTACAATGAGCAGTTCTTC. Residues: CASSDPSGSIYNEQFF.

The CDR3 DNA reads as TGTGCCAGCAGTTTATGGGGGGATGGGAACATTCAGTACTTC. Its translation is CASSLWGDGNIQYF. V gene TRBV27 combines with J gene TRBJ2-4; TRBD2 might be the D (6 bases). Germline values: CDR1 MNHEY, CDR2 SMNVEV (reference sequence). V was clipped by 1 base and J by 7 bases, with 11 bases between them. The CDR3 extends over 14 amino acids.

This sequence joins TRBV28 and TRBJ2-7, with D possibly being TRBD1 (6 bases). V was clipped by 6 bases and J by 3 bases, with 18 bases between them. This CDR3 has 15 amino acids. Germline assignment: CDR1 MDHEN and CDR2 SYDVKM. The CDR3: CASSNHGDTLYEQYF. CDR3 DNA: TGTGCCAGCAGCAACCACGGGGACACCCTCTACGAGCAGTACTTC. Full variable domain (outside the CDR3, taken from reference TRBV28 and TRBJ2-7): DVKVTQSSRYLVKRTGEKVFLECVQDMDHENMFWYRQDPGLGLRLIYFSYDVKMKEKGDIPEGYSVSREKKERFSLILESASTNQTSMYLCASSNHGDTLYEQYFGPGTRLTVT.

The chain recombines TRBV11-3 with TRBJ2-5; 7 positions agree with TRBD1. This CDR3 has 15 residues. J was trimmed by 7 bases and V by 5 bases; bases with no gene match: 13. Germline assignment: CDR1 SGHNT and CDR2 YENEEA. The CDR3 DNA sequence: TGTGCCAGCAGCCTCCAAGGGGGCGCCGAAGCGACCCAGTACTTC. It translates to CASSLQGGAEATQYF.

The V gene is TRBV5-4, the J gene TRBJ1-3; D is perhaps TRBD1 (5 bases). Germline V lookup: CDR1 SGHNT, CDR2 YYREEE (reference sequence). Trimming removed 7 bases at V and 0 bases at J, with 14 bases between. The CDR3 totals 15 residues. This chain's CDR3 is CASGRDPSSGNTIYF. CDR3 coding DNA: TGTGCCAGCGGCAGGGATCCTTCCTCTGGAAACACCATATATTTT.

For the CDR3, the DNA is TGCGCCAGCGCCCGCGGAAGCGGGGCCGAAGAGACCCAGTACTTC. Its protein product is CASARGSGAEETQYF. The V and J genes are TRBV5-1 and TRBJ2-5, with TRBD2 matching over 7 bases. Losses at the gene ends were 7 bases for V and 3 bases for J; bases not matched to a gene: 12. Germline CDR1 SGHRS, CDR2 YFSETQ. The length of the CDR3 is 15 residues.

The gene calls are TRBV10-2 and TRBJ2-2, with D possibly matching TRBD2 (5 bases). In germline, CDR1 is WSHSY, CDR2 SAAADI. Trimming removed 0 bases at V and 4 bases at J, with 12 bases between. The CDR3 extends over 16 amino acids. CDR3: CASSESGGSPTGELFF. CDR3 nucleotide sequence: TGCGCCAGCAGTGAGTCGGGTGGGAGTCCCACCGGGGAGCTGTTTTTT.

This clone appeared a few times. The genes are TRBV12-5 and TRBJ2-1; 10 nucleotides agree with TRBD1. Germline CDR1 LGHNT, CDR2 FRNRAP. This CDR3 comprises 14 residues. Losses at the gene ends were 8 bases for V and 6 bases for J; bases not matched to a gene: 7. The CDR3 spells CASFGTGALNEQFF. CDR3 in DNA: TGTGCTAGTTTCGGGACAGGGGCCCTCAATGAGCAGTTCTTC.

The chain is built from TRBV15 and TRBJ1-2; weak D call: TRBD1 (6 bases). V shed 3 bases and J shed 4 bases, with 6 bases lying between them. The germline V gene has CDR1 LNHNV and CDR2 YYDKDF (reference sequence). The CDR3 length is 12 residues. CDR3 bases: TGTGCCACCAGCAGGGACAGCTATGGCTACACCTTC. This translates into CATSRDSYGYTF.